What follows is one T cell receptor beta chain and its context. The sample comes from a study of technical replicates of blood from several donors. Here immunoSEQ multiplex PCR was the method, and the copy in TCRdb shows in-frame clones only, minus some. The sample lists some 99,000 clones, approximately 95% seen once, with around 0.21% in the top ten. There are 10 residues in the CDR3. Germline assignment: CDR1 SQVTM and CDR2 ANQGSEA. The V and J ends lost 3 bases and 10 bases respectively, with 9 bases between them. The sample was T cells isolated from PBMCs. The V gene is TRBV29-1, the J gene TRBJ1-1; D ambiguous. The origin of this receptor is a human donor in good health. CDR3 residues: CSVDEGGAFF. The CDR3 DNA is TGCAGCGTTGATGAGGGAGGAGCTTTCTTT. The complete variable domain, with remaining parts taken from reference TRBV29-1 and TRBJ1-1, reads SAVISQKPSRDICQRGTSLTIQCQVDSQVTMMFWYRQQPGQSLTLIATANQGSEATYESGFVIDKFPISRPNLTFSTLTVSNMSPEDSSIYLCSVDEGGAFFGQGTRLTVV.